This T cell receptor (beta chain) stems from a study of shared clonotypes between healthy human individuals. Study-wide results and caveats: Larger estimated richness was generally recorded for naive subsets relative to memory subsets.

Genomic DNA of each subset was evenly split across several immunoSEQ plates. Assay: immunoSEQ multiplex PCR; the TCRdb copy retains only in-frame clones and omits some. There are roughly 2.1 million clones in the sample; under 95% occur only once, and around 1.7% lies in the top ten. V lost 2 bases and J lost 4, with 12 bases in between. CDR1 and CDR2 (germline): SGHVS, FQNEAQ. The CDR3 covers 15 residues. Cells designated naive CD8 were CD45RO-negative and were positively selected for CCR7, with terminally differentiated effector memory CD45RA+ cells excluded. The count of this clone is one. What it recognizes is unknown.

The sequence derives from a man aged 18 to 30 in good health. Some clones in this sample may be carry-over from other donors' samples. Sequencing was carried out using naive CD8+ T cells from PBMCs. V gene TRBV7-8 combines with J gene TRBJ2-1, with D maybe TRBD2 (6 bases). The CDR3 nucleotides are TGTGCCAGCAGCTTATCCAGAGGGACTTACAATGAGCAGTTCTTC. Translation gives CASSLSRGTYNEQFF.